This TCR beta chain came from a study of T cell changes during pregnancy in multiple sclerosis. The CDR3 is 13 amino acids. The method was immunoSEQ multiplex PCR; TCRdb's version includes in-frame clones alone and lacks a portion of them. Of 49,000 or so clones in the sample, over 90% are singletons; the top ten hold under 2.5%. The rearrangement links TRBV12-2 to TRBJ2-7; the DNA was not compared with TRBD1, the D call given in the table. TRBV12-2 has pseudogene status. The material sequenced was peripheral blood, taken in the third trimester of pregnancy. This TCR was sampled from a female donor with multiple sclerosis, enrolled in a pregnancy study. CDR3 sequence reads: CASRLGQYYEQYF. The DNA for the CDR3 is TGTGCAAGTCGCCTAGGACAGTACTACGAGCAGTACTTC.